The 26 T cell receptor beta chains below were found in one sample sequenced in a study of shared clonotypes between healthy human individuals. Naive CD8 cells lacked CD45RO and underwent positive selection for CCR7, leaving out terminally differentiated effector memory CD45RA+ cells. Method: immunoSEQ multiplex PCR; TCRdb's copy keeps in-frame clones and lacks some. The top ten hold more than 1.5% of the sample, which has approximately 2,200,000 clones, 85% to 95% seen once. The sample was naive CD8+ T cells from PBMCs. The receptors originated from a man between 18 and 29 years old in good health. Some clones in this sample may be carry-over from other donors' samples.

The chain couples TRBV2 to TRBJ2-3, with 8 bases lining up with TRBD2. The V segment lost 4 bases and the J segment 4 bases; nucleotides outside the gene matches: 13. CDR1 is SNHLY and CDR2 is FYNNEI in the germline V gene. The CDR3 consists of 17 residues. The CDR3 nucleotides are TGTGCCAGCAGTGGGTGGGGGACTAGTTCATTCCCAGATACGCAGTATTTT. It yields the protein CASSGWGTSSFPDTQYF. The whole variable domain, remainder taken from reference TRBV2 and TRBJ2-3, is EPEVTQTPSHQVTQMGQEVILRCVPISNHLYFYWYRQILGQKVEFLVSFYNNEISEKSEIFDDQFSVERPDGSNFTLKIRSTKLEDSAMYFCASSGWGTSSFPDTQYFGPGTRLTVL.

This chain links TRBV27 with TRBJ2-7, with TRBD1 identical over 7 bases. J was trimmed by 5 bases and V by 2 bases; bases with no gene match: 9. Germline V gene data show CDR1 as MNHEY and CDR2 as SMNVEV (reference sequence). This CDR3 is 15 amino acids long. CDR3 residues: CASSLVWSGGNEQYF. CDR3 in DNA: TGTGCCAGCAGTTTAGTTTGGTCAGGGGGTAACGAGCAGTACTTC.

The rearrangement joins TRBV29-1 to TRBJ2-2; no clear D. Trimming stripped 4 bases from V and 7 bases from J, with 10 bases between. CDR1 is SQVTM and CDR2 is ANQGSEA in the germline V gene. The CDR3 sequence is 12 residues long. The CDR3, as DNA: TGCAGCGTTGGTGATTCTGGCGGGGAGCTGTTTTTT. Translating gives CSVGDSGGELFF.

CDR3 in DNA: TGTGCCTGGGGTGAACAGTTTTTCTATGGCTACACCTTC. Its translation: CAWGEQFFYGYTF. V gene TRBV30 combines with J gene TRBJ1-2; unclear D gene. Germline CDR1 is GTSNPN and CDR2 is SVGIG (reference sequence). V dropped 5 bases and J dropped 4 bases, with 14 bases sitting between them. The CDR3 runs 13 residues.

The chain recombines TRBV27 with TRBJ2-5, with D possibly matching TRBD2 (6 bases). The ends were cut back, 1 base at V and 4 bases at J, with 22 bases in the middle. The germline V gene has CDR1 MNHEY and CDR2 SMNVEV (reference sequence). CDR3 length: 18 residues. The CDR3 sequence is CASSLWRPAGRNGETQYF. In nucleotides, the CDR3 is TGTGCCAGCAGTTTATGGAGGCCCGCGGGGCGTAACGGAGAGACCCAGTACTTC.

The J gene is TRBJ2-7, the V gene TRBV5-1; D unresolved. This CDR3 has 14 amino acids. Trimming cost V 1 base and J 5 bases, with 13 bases left between them. CDR1 is SGHRS, CDR2 YFSETQ, per germline. The CDR3 loop reads CASSLRLLIDEQYF. In DNA, the CDR3 is TGCGCCAGCAGCTTGAGGCTATTGATCGACGAGCAGTACTTC.

This clone has just one count. The rearrangement uses TRBV11-2 and TRBJ2-7; 9 positions match TRBD1. The junction had 4 bases not matched to a gene; V was cut back by 1 base and J by 3 bases. The CDR3 covers 15 residues. From germline, CDR1 is SGHAT and CDR2 FQNNGV. Written as DNA, the CDR3 is TGTGCCAGCAGCTTAGGGGACAGGGCTGTCTACGAGCAGTACTTC. The encoded protein is CASSLGDRAVYEQYF. The full variable domain, in which reference TRBV11-2 and TRBJ2-7 provide the parts outside the CDR3, is EAGVAQSPRYKIIEKRQSVAFWCNPISGHATLYWYQQILGQGPKLLIQFQNNGVVDDSQLPKDRFSAERLKGVDSTLKIQPAKLEDSAVYLCASSLGDRAVYEQYFGPGTRLTVT.

This chain joins TRBV6-1 and TRBJ1-5; D remains ambiguous. The V and J ends lost 1 base and 5 bases respectively, with 3 bases between them. CDR1 and CDR2 from the germline V gene are MNHNS and SASEGT. This CDR3 comprises 12 residues. For the CDR3, the DNA is TGTGCCAGCAGTGAAGAAGATCAGCCCCAGCATTTT. Encoded protein: CASSEEDQPQHF.

The chain employs TRBV27 and TRBJ2-1; 12 positions agree with TRBD2. This CDR3 is built from 15 residues. Germline trimming cut 11 bases from V and 8 bases from J; bases unmatched to any gene: 13. The germline gives CDR1 MNHEY, CDR2 SMNVEV (reference sequence). Here the CDR3 DNA reads TGTGCCGCTCAACCCCTAGCGGGAGGGCCTGATGAGCAGTTCTTC. Residues: CAAQPLAGGPDEQFF.

The chain has TRBV4-3 and TRBJ1-5, with D maybe TRBD1 (5 bases). V gave up 0 bases and J gave up 0 bases, with 9 bases separating them. There are 16 residues in the CDR3. Germline loops: CDR1 LGHNA, CDR2 YSLEER. CDR3 nucleotides: TGCGCCAGCAGCCAAGATGACAGAGATAGCAATCAGCCCCAGCATTTT. It encodes CASSQDDRDSNQPQHF.

The chain uses TRBV27 and TRBJ2-3; D remains unclear. CDR1 and CDR2 (germline): MNHEY, SMNVEV (reference sequence). This CDR3 spans 12 amino acids. The germline V and J ends were trimmed by 6 bases and 7 bases, with 11 bases remaining between them. The CDR3 coding sequence is TGTGCCAGCAGCCCATCTTCTCATACGCAGTATTTT. Its translation is CASSPSSHTQYF.

The V and J genes are TRBV5-1 and TRBJ2-1; no definite D call. The ends were cut back, 0 bases at V and 7 bases at J, with 11 bases in the middle. The CDR3 spans 14 residues. The germline CDR1 and CDR2 sequences are SGHRS and YFSETQ. CDR3 DNA: TGCGCCAGCAGCTTGGAGTGGGGTTGGAATGAGCAGTTCTTC. Translating gives CASSLEWGWNEQFF.

The rearrangement joins TRBV2 to TRBJ1-2; the D is unclear. This CDR3 has 13 residues. The germline gives CDR1 SNHLY, CDR2 FYNNEI. Trimming took 4 bases from V and 0 from J, leaving 6 bases between them. The CDR3 DNA reads TGTGCCAGCAGTGGGGTGGCTAACTATGGCTACACCTTC. It specifies CASSGVANYGYTF.

The V and J genes are TRBV19 and TRBJ1-5; D not certain. The germline V and J ends were trimmed by 3 bases and 1 base, with 10 bases remaining between them. The germline CDR1 and CDR2 sequences are LNHDA and SQIVND (reference sequence). The CDR3 is made up of 15 amino acids. Here the CDR3 reads CASSISGLSNQPQHF. Here the CDR3 DNA reads TGTGCCAGTAGTATCTCGGGTCTCAGCAATCAGCCCCAGCATTTT.

The table lists this clone with a count of one. The chain is built from TRBV10-2 and TRBJ2-6; no firm D call. CDR1 is WSHSY and CDR2 is SAAADI in the germline V gene. The V end lost 4 bases, the J end lost 0 bases, and 4 bases lay between the germline ends. CDR3 size: 14 residues. The CDR3 spells CASSAFSGANVLTF. The CDR3 DNA reads as TGCGCCAGCAGTGCATTCTCTGGGGCCAACGTCCTGACTTTC.

The chain is built from TRBV28 and TRBJ1-2, with D perhaps TRBD1 (5 bases). Germline V gives CDR1 MDHEN, CDR2 SYDVKM. The CDR3 loop spans 12 amino acids. Trimming shortened V by 5 bases and J by 8 bases, and 12 bases separated the two germline ends. CDR3 region: CASSPGLLGYTF. The CDR3 nucleotides read TGTGCCAGCAGTCCGGGACTCCTGGGCTACACCTTC.

The genes are TRBV10-3 and TRBJ1-4, with D perhaps matching TRBD1 (6 bases). V lost 0 bases, J lost 8 bases, and 10 bases lay in between. This CDR3 comprises 14 residues. Germline-derived CDR1 and CDR2 are ENHRY and SYGVKD. The CDR3 nucleotides are TGTGCCATCAGTGAGTCACCGACAGGAGAAAAACTGTTTTTT. Protein sequence: CAISESPTGEKLFF.

This rearrangement joins TRBV5-1 to TRBJ2-1; a possible D gene is TRBD1 (6 bases). The V gene's germline CDR1 is SGHRS and CDR2 YFSETQ. With 3 bases removed from V and 7 bases from J, the gap between germline ends came to 17 bases. The CDR3 consists of 15 residues. CDR3 sequence: CASSSPSDSLNEQFF. CDR3 nucleotide sequence: TGCGCCAGCAGCTCACCCTCGGACAGTTTAAATGAGCAGTTCTTC.

The genes are TRBV15 and TRBJ2-5, with a tentative D call TRBD1 (5 bases). The CDR3 sequence is 15 residues long. From germline, CDR1 is LNHNV and CDR2 YYDKDF (reference sequence). V lost 1 base to trimming and J lost 0 bases, with 9 bases between them. CDR3 nucleotides: TGTGCCACCAGCAGAGTCGACAGCTACCAAGAGACCCAGTACTTC. Its protein is CATSRVDSYQETQYF.

This clone was seen a few times. The sample contains more than one DNA sequence encoding this CDR3. The chain employs TRBV16 and TRBJ1-5; D is undetermined. The CDR3 spans 12 residues. V lost 0 bases and J 6 bases, leaving 3 bases between the germline ends. In germline, CDR1 is KGHSY, CDR2 FQNENV. The CDR3 DNA is TGTGCCAGCAGCCAATCGGGTCAGCCCCAGCATTTT. Translation gives CASSQSGQPQHF.

The chain combines TRBV2 with TRBJ2-2; 10 bases agree with TRBD2. Germline V gene data show CDR1 as SNHLY and CDR2 as FYNNEI. This CDR3 has 16 amino acids. V lost 7 bases, J lost 1 base, and 6 bases stayed unmatched. The CDR3 spells CASKEASGRNTGELFF. In DNA, the CDR3 is TGTGCCAGCAAGGAGGCTAGCGGGAGGAACACCGGGGAGCTGTTTTTT.

The chain has TRBV7-9 and TRBJ1-1; 7 bases match TRBD1. This CDR3 contains 16 residues. In germline, CDR1 is SEHNR, CDR2 FQNEAQ (reference sequence). With 4 bases clipped from V and 4 bases from J, the junction kept 12 bases outside the gene matches. The CDR3 DNA reads TGTGCCAGCAGCTCGTATACAGGGGACAAGGGCACTGAAGCTTTCTTT. Encoded protein: CASSSYTGDKGTEAFF.

J is TRBJ2-1 and V is TRBV15; TRBD2 matches at 7 bases. Per the germline V gene, CDR1 is LNHNV and CDR2 is YYDKDF (reference sequence). There are 15 residues in the CDR3. The trim removed 5 bases at V and 9 bases at J, leaving 13 bases unmatched. CDR3 in DNA: TGTGCCACCAGCGTAGGAGGGAGGGCCCAGGGTGAGCAGTTCTTC. Protein product: CATSVGGRAQGEQFF.

The chain is built from TRBV28 and TRBJ1-1; the match to TRBD1 covers 8 bases. Per germline, CDR1 MDHEN and CDR2 SYDVKM. CDR3 length equals 13 residues. The V segment lost 5 bases and the J segment 5 bases; nucleotides outside the gene matches: 4. The CDR3 coding sequence is TGTGCCAGCAGTCCCAGGGGGCAAACTGAAGCTTTCTTT. Amino acid sequence: CASSPRGQTEAFF.

The chain is built from TRBV29-1 and TRBJ1-4; possibly TRBD1 for D (5 bases). CDR1 is SQVTM and CDR2 is ANQGSEA in the germline V gene. V shed 6 bases and J shed 3 bases, with 17 bases lying between them. This CDR3 contains 15 residues. The chain's CDR3 is CSVQWTSGANEKLFF. In DNA form, the CDR3 reads TGCAGCGTACAATGGACGTCGGGGGCTAATGAAAAACTGTTTTTT.

About this clone: Distinct nucleotide sequences in the sample also encode this CDR3. This chain joins TRBV28 and TRBJ2-7, with 7 bases lining up with TRBD1. Germline CDR1 is MDHEN and CDR2 is SYDVKM. The CDR3 covers 15 residues. V gave up 3 bases and J gave up 0 bases; unmatched junction bases: 5. CDR3 DNA sequence: TGTGCCAGCAGTTTTAGGGCAGGGGGCTCCTACGAGCAGTACTTC. Protein sequence: CASSFRAGGSYEQYF.